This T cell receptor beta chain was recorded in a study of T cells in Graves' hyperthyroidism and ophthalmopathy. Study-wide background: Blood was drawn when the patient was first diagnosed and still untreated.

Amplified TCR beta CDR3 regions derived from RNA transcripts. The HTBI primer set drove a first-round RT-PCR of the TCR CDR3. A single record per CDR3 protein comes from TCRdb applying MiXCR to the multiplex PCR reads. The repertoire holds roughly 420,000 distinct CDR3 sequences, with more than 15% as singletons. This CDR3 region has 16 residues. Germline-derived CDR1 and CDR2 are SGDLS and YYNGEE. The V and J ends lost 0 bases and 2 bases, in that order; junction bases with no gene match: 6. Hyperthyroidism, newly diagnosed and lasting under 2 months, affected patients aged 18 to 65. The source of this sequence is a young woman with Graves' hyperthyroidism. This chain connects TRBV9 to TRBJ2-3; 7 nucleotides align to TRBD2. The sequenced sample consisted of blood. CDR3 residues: CASSVEGGSVTDTQYF. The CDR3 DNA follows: TGTGCCAGCAGCGTAGAAGGCGGGAGCGTCACAGATACGCAGTATTTT. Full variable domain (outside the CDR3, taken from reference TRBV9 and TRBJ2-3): DSGVTQTPKHLITATGQRVTLRCSPRSGDLSVYWYQQSLDQGLQFLIQYYNGEERAKGNILERFSAQQFPDLHSELNLSSLELGDSALYFCASSVEGGSVTDTQYFGPGTRLTVL.